This T cell receptor beta chain was recovered during a study of CD8 T cells in Susac syndrome. In germline, CDR1 is LNHNV, CDR2 YYDKDF (reference sequence). V shed 0 bases and J shed 11 bases, with 16 bases lying between them. CDR3 length: 14 residues. The RNA input was roughly 0.45 to 1 ug, and it was reverse transcribed with random hexamers. TCRdb recomputed calls from the immunoSEQ multiplex PCR reads with MiXCR, one row per CDR3 protein. The table records 110,000 or so distinct CDR3 sequences, about 92% of them present only once. This sequence originates from a human donor with multiple sclerosis. The sample comprised CD4+ T cells from PBMCs. The chain is built from TRBV15 and TRBJ1-1; the D is unclear. In DNA form, the CDR3 reads TGTGCCACCAGCAGAGATAGCGGCCCGGGCTTGGCTTTCTTT. This translates into CATSRDSGPGLAFF.